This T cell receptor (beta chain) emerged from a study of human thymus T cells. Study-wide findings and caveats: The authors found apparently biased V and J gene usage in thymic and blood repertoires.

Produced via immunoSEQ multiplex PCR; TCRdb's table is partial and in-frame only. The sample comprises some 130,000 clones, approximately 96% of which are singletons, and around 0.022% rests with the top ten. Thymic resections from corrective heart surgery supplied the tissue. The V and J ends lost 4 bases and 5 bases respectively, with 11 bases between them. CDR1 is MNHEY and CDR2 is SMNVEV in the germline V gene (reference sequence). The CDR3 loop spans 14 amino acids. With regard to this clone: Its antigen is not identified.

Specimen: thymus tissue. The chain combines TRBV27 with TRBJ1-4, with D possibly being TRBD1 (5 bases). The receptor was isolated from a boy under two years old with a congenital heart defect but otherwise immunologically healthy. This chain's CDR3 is CASSSGPLNEKLFF. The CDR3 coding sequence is TGTGCCAGCAGTTCGGGACCGCTGAATGAAAAACTGTTTTTT. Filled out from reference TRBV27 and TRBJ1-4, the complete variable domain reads EAQVTQNPRYLITVTGKKLTVTCSQNMNHEYMSWYRQDPGLGLRQIYYSMNVEVTDKGDVPEGYKVSRKEKRNFPLILESPSPNQTSLYFCASSSGPLNEKLFFGSGTQLSVL.